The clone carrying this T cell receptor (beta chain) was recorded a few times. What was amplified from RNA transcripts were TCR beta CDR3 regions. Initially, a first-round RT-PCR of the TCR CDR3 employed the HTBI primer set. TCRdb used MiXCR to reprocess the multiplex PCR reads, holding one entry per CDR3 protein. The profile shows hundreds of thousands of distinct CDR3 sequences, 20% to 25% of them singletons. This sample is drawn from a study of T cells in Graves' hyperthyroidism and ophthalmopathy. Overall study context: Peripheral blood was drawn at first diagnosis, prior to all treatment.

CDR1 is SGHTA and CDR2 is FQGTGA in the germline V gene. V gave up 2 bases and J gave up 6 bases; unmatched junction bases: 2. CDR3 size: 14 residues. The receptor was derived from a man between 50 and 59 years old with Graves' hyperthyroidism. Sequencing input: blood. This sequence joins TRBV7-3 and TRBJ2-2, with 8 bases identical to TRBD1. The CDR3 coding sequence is TGTGCCAGCAGCTTATTACAGGGGGCCGGGGAGCTGTTTTTT. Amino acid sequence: CASSLLQGAGELFF.